These 14 T cell receptor beta chains originate from one sample sequenced in a study of human T cells and chemical hapten exposure. Time point: pre-sensitization, week 0. Noted treatment: therapeutic diphenylcyclopropenone sensitization with weekly scalp DPC. TCRdb redid the calling of the RACE reads with MiXCR, one entry per CDR3 protein. Of fewer than 350,000 distinct CDR3 sequences in the sample, around 7% were seen once. The starting material was whole blood, obtained in connection with sensitization to the hapten diphenylcyclopropenone (DPC). Source of these receptors: a man aged 18 to 35 with alopecia areata. Some clones in this sample may be carry-over from other donors' samples.

This clonotype was detected ten times or more. In nucleotides, the CDR3 is TGTGCCAGCAGGAAAACGGACAGGGGGCGCCCCGCTGAAGCTTTCTTT. Encoded protein: CASRKTDRGRPAEAFF. The J gene is TRBJ1-1, the V gene TRBV6-5, with 11 positions matching TRBD1. This CDR3 has 16 amino acids. V trimming: 6 bases; J trimming: 6 bases; junction bases outside the gene matches: 12. The germline CDR1 and CDR2 sequences are MNHEY and SVGAGI.

This clonotype was recorded a few times. V and J are TRBV3-1 and TRBJ1-2; D ambiguous. The V end lost 4 bases, the J end lost 5 bases, and 11 bases lay between the germline ends. In germline, CDR1 is LGHDT, CDR2 YNNKEL (reference sequence). CDR3 length: 13 amino acids. CDR3 protein: CASSRLGKYGYTF. The CDR3 DNA is TGTGCCAGCAGCCGATTGGGCAAATATGGCTACACCTTC.

The genes are TRBV18 and TRBJ1-2, with D perhaps TRBD1 (5 bases). V lost 6 bases and J lost 4, with 21 bases in between. This CDR3 contains 16 residues. Germline CDR1 is KGHSH and CDR2 is LQKENI. The CDR3: CASSPGTTEAGYGYTF. DNA of the CDR3: TGTGCCAGCTCCCCAGGGACGACAGAGGCGGGCTATGGCTACACCTTC. The variable domain in full, completed from reference TRBV18 and TRBJ1-2, reads NAGVMQNPRHLVRRRGQEARLRCSPMKGHSHVYWYRQLPEEGLKFMVYLQKENIIDESGMPKERFSAEFPKEGPSILRIQQVVRGDSAAYFCASSPGTTEAGYGYTFGSGTRLTVV.

This clonotype showed up just a few times. The chain is built from TRBV4-2 and TRBJ2-4, with D uncertain. Germline CDR1 reads LGHNA; CDR2 reads YNFKEQ. Trimming took 0 bases from V and 7 from J, leaving 7 bases between them. The length of the CDR3 is 13 residues. The DNA for the CDR3 is TGTGCCAGCAGCCAAGAATTGGGGAACATTCAGTACTTC. As protein: CASSQELGNIQYF.

This clonotype was counted between two and nine times. The J gene is TRBJ1-1, the V gene TRBV7-3; D is undetermined. V was shortened by 2 bases and J by 1 base, with 8 bases between the two germline ends. CDR1 is SGHTA and CDR2 is FQGTGA in the germline V gene. The CDR3 loop spans 14 amino acids. The CDR3 region has the DNA TGTGCCAGCAGCTTACGGCCAGCGAACACTGAAGCTTTCTTT. Protein sequence: CASSLRPANTEAFF.

This clonotype was picked up a small number of times. The chain employs TRBV20-1 and TRBJ1-4; no definite D call. Trimming took off 0 bases at V and 4 bases at J, with 12 bases between the two ends. CDR3 length equals 15 residues. CDR1 is DFQATT and CDR2 is SNEGSKA in the germline V gene (reference sequence). The CDR3, as DNA: TGCAGTGCTAGAGATCTACAGCAACTTAATGAAAAACTGTTTTTT. This translates into CSARDLQQLNEKLFF.

The V call is TRBV7-2, the J call TRBJ2-1, with D unclear. The CDR3 runs to 13 residues. V was trimmed by 1 base and J by 5 bases, leaving 6 bases between them. Germline V lookup: CDR1 SGHTA, CDR2 FQGNSA. The CDR3 is CASSLGANNEQFF. CDR3 DNA sequence: TGTGCCAGCAGCTTAGGGGCCAACAATGAGCAGTTCTTC.

This sequence joins TRBV11-2 and TRBJ1-2; the match to TRBD1 covers 9 bases. Germline loops: CDR1 SGHAT, CDR2 FQNNGV. The CDR3 contains 15 residues. V trimming: 4 bases; J trimming: 2 bases; junction bases outside the gene matches: 5. The CDR3 loop is CASSSGTGSNYGYTF. The CDR3 DNA follows: TGTGCCAGCAGCTCCGGGACAGGGAGCAACTATGGCTACACCTTC.

This clonotype was found a few times. The rearrangement links TRBV20-1 to TRBJ1-6, with 8 bases aligning to TRBD1. The CDR3 spans 15 residues. Germline V gives CDR1 DFQATT, CDR2 SNEGSKA (reference sequence). The ends lost 3 bases at V and 8 bases at J; junction bases unmatched: 9. Written as DNA, the CDR3 is TGCAGTGCTAGGGGGATTGGACAGGGCTATTCACCCCTCCACTTT. Protein sequence: CSARGIGQGYSPLHF.

This clonotype was seen ten or more times. This chain uses TRBV24-1 with TRBJ2-7; D unresolved. Germline V lookup: CDR1 KGHDR, CDR2 SFDVKD. Deletions cut 2 bases from V and 5 bases from J, with 0 bases between. The CDR3 extends over 10 amino acids. In DNA, the CDR3 is TGTGCCACCAGTGATTACGAGCAGTACTTC. Its translation is CATSDYEQYF.

This clonotype has only one observation. V usage is TRBV11-3 and J usage is TRBJ2-3; 7 bases agree with TRBD1. The CDR3 has 13 residues. The germline CDR1 and CDR2 sequences are SGHNT and YENEEA. V shed 5 bases and J 4 bases; nucleotides not matched to a gene: 3. In DNA form, the CDR3 reads TGTGCCAGCAGCGTACAGGGGCCAGATACGCAGTATTTT. Amino acids: CASSVQGPDTQYF.

In this sample, this clonotype turned up many times. This rearrangement joins TRBV5-1 to TRBJ1-4; possible D gene TRBD1, 5 bases. V lost 4 bases, J lost 6 bases, and 13 bases lay in between. This CDR3 has 14 residues. CDR1 and CDR2 (germline): SGHRS, YFSETQ. For the CDR3, the DNA is TGCGCCAGCAGCCAGACAGCCTGGGATGAAAAACTGTTTTTT. It is translated as CASSQTAWDEKLFF.

In its sample, this clonotype was seen a few times. The chain links TRBV9 to TRBJ2-1, with TRBD1 matching over 9 bases. The germline CDR1 and CDR2 sequences are SGDLS and YYNGEE. The ends lost 5 bases at V and 6 bases at J; junction bases unmatched: 6. The CDR3 covers 14 residues. This chain's CDR3 is CASSPGQGLNEQFF. CDR3 DNA: TGTGCCAGCAGTCCGGGACAGGGCCTCAATGAGCAGTTCTTC.

In this sample, this clonotype turned up a few times. The chain combines TRBV20-1 with TRBJ1-5; the match to TRBD1 covers 9 bases. V shed 4 bases and J 2 bases; nucleotides not matched to a gene: 6. The germline CDR1 and CDR2 sequences are DFQATT and SNEGSKA (reference sequence). The CDR3 runs to 15 residues. The DNA for the CDR3 is TGCAGTGCTATTACAGGGGGCCGTGGCAATCAGCCCCAGCATTTT. Encoded protein: CSAITGGRGNQPQHF.